The rows below give T cell receptor beta chains drawn from one sample of a study of post-analysis software for immune sequencing data. TCRdb re-called the PCR reads with MiXCR, one entry per CDR3 protein. Of about 200,000 distinct CDR3 sequences in the sample, around 30% were seen once. Sequencing was done on a sample of blood. The receptors were gathered from a girl aged 2-17 years with multiple sclerosis. CDR3s include the opening cysteine and the closing phenylalanine or tryptophan.

len,j_gene,v_gene,CDR3aa
17,TRBJ2-1,TRBV6-5,CASSHHRAGPDFNEQFF
15,TRBJ1-1,TRBV28,CVSSPTTGVVTEAFF
15,TRBJ2-3,TRBV3-1,CASSQGGGFTDTQYF
15,TRBJ1-1,TRBV5-1,CASSLWTGVNTEAFF
11,TRBJ2-7,TRBV19,CPRRAGREQYF
16,.,TRBV11-2,CASSSDTGKASREQYF
19,TRBJ1-6,TRBV6-2/TRBV6-3,CASSYLRGTASSYNSPLHF
15,TRBJ2-1,TRBV10-2,CASSEERELQDEQFF
13,TRBJ1-1,TRBV29-1,CSARGGDYTEAFF
13,TRBJ1-5,TRBV20-1,CSARDEAGRPQHF
14,TRBJ2-7,TRBV12-3/TRBV12-4,CASSPRQGGNEQYF
17,TRBJ1-1,TRBV15,CATSRDLTGTGGTEAFF
13,TRBJ1-2,TRBV20-1,CSARGTGHYGYTF
11,.,TRBV20-1,CSAPGGYEQYF
14,TRBJ2-7,TRBV7-7,CASSPIADSYEQYF
14,TRBJ2-7,TRBV6-5,CASSYLGQGYEQYF
11,TRBJ2-1,TRBV3-1,CASSQVGEQFF
16,.,TRBV20-1,CSAQSALLAAAYEQYF
16,TRBJ2-1,TRBV20-1,CSARVTPGQLRSEQFF
12,TRBJ2-1,TRBV7-2,CASSGAGREQFF
15,TRBJ2-7,TRBV27,CASSPLGASSYEQYF
15,TRBJ2-7,TRBV5-6,CASSPPGQADYEQYF
18,TRBJ2-6,TRBV7-6,CASSPEVAKRSGANVLTF
13,TRBJ2-1,TRBV11-2,CASSLARGIEQFF
14,TRBJ1-2,TRBV7-9,CASSRSLVSNGYTF
13,TRBJ1-1,TRBV20-1,CSARVGWATEAFF
17,TRBJ2-5,TRBV6-1,CAGSPRTSGAGRDEQYF
14,TRBJ1-1,TRBV15,CATSRDRSWDEAFF
11,TRBJ1-2,TRBV30,CAWSVLGGYTF
12,TRBJ1-1,TRBV25-1,CASSGEGGEAFF
14,TRBJ2-7,TRBV2,CASLGGTGAYEQYF
12,TRBJ1-1,TRBV5-1,CACSWPVTEAFF